The rows below give T cell receptor beta chains drawn from one sample of a study of identical twins' blood T cells. In TCRdb, the 5' RACE reads were re-called with MiXCR into one record per CDR3 protein. The repertoire holds roughly 340,000 distinct CDR3 sequences, with about 28% as singletons. Source material: PBMCs. Source of these receptors: a woman aged 18 to 50 in good health. Both conserved end residues are part of each CDR3. The D gene is left open where the match is weak.

d_call,v_call,j_call,cdr3_aa
NA,TRBV20-1,TRBJ1-2,CSASRSDNYGYTF
NA,TRBV7-9,TRBJ1-4,CASSWDGGNEKLFF
NA,TRBV27,TRBJ2-5,CASRIGLIQYF
TRBD1,TRBV11-2,TRBJ1-1,CASIPRTKTGANTEAFF
NA,TRBV5-6,TRBJ2-2,CASSPLRTPKTGELFF
NA,TRBV2,TRBJ1-1,CASFRFVFMNTEAFF
TRBD2,TRBV2,TRBJ2-5,CASSGTSGQETQYF
NA,TRBV20-1,TRBJ1-2,CSARAGLNYGYTF
NA,TRBV20-1,TRBJ2-7,CSARNRDEQYF
NA,TRBV7-9,TRBJ1-1,CASSPRLPMNTEAFF
NA,TRBV10-3,TRBJ1-1,CATHSQGRANTEAFF
TRBD2,TRBV3-1,TRBJ2-2,CASRSRLAPTGELFF
TRBD1,TRBV5-1,TRBJ2-5,CASSSNTGGQETQYF
NA,TRBV12-3/TRBV12-4,TRBJ2-4,CASNRRGYQNIQYF
NA,TRBV7-2,TRBJ2-3,CASSLAQAADTQYF
NA,TRBV5-1,TRBJ2-1,CASSFSSGNYNEQFF
TRBD2,TRBV20-1,TRBJ2-3,CSASRLAGPDTQYF
TRBD2,TRBV20-1,TRBJ2-7,CSAKLIGLAVPYDQYF
TRBD1,TRBV7-2,TRBJ1-4,CASSLEWARGQEKLFF
TRBD2,TRBV7-9,TRBJ2-2,CASSLTAGGYTGELFF
NA,TRBV20-1,TRBJ2-2,CSAKRMGGELFF
TRBD1,TRBV29-1,TRBJ1-5,CSVALGQNQPQHF